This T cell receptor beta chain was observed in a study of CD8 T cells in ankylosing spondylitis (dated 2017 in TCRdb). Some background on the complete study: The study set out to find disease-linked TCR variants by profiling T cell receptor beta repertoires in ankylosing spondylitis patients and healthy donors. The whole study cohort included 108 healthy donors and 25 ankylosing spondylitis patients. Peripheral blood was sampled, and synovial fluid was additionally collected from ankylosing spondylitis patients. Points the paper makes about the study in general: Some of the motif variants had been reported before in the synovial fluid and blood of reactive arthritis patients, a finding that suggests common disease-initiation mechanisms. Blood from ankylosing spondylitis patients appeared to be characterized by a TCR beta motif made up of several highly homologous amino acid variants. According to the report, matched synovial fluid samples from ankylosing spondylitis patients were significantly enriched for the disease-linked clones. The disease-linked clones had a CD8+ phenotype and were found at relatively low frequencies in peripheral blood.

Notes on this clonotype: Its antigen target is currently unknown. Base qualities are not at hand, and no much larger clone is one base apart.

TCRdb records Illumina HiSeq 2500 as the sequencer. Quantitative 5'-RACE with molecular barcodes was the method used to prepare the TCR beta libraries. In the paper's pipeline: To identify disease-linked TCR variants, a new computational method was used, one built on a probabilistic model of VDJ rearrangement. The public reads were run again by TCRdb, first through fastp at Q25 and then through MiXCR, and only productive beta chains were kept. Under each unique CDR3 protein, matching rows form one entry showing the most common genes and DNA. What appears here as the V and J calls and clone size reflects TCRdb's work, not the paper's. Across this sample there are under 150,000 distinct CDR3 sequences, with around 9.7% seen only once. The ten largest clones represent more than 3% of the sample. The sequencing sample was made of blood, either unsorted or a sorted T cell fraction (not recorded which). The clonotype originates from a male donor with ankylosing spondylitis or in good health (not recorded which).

The CDR3 has the sequence CASSFWDRRNEKLFF. Here is the DNA: TGTGCCAGCAGTTTCTGGGACAGGCGAAATGAAAAACTGTTTTTT. The sequence is built from TRBV12-3 or TRBV12-4 and TRBJ1-4, and 8 junctional nucleotides match TRBD1. Germline trimming amounts to 3 bases on V and 5 bases on J, with 5 as the count of junction bases outside the gene matches. Inclusive of the bounding cysteine and phenylalanine, the CDR3 is 15 residues long. The only DNA kept is the CDR3, 45 bases in frame from the first base.